The rows below give T cell receptor beta chains drawn from one sample of a study of T cells in Graves' hyperthyroidism and ophthalmopathy. TCRdb called the multiplex PCR reads again in MiXCR, with one record for every CDR3 protein. The sample has a few hundred thousand distinct CDR3 sequences; roughly an eighth are singletons. Sequenced material: blood. The receptors were sampled from a woman aged 40 to 50 with Graves' ophthalmopathy. CDR3s include the opening cysteine and the closing phenylalanine or tryptophan. The D gene is left open where the match is weak. For some rows the clone size is stated as once, few or many, or as a class when expanded; others skip it.

clone_size j_call v_call cdr3_length d_call cdr3_aa
NA TRBJ2-5 TRBV5-1 16 NA CASSPLMGGASETQYF
few TRBJ1-2 TRBV7-2 15 TRBD1 CASSTRTGDLWGYTF
NA TRBJ2-6 TRBV7-9 18 NA CASSLKTGQTSGANVLTF
NA TRBJ2-7 TRBV4-1 13 NA CASSQGSFGEQYF
NA TRBJ2-5 TRBV10-2 13 NA CASSERVVGPQYF
many TRBJ2-5 TRBV18 14 TRBD2 CASSPWSGGETQYF
few TRBJ2-1 TRBV9 16 NA CASSVGVSLTYNEQFF
NA TRBJ2-7 TRBV7-2 16 TRBD1 CASSLMAGTGDREQYF
NA TRBJ2-3 TRBV6-1 13 NA CASSQRGLDTQYF
many TRBJ1-5 TRBV12-3/TRBV12-4 18 TRBD1 CASRPGQGSPYSNQPQHF
many TRBJ1-6 TRBV10-3 15 NA CAIPGGERNNSPLHF
few TRBJ1-3 TRBV10-2 15 NA CASSEGGLGGNTIYF
NA TRBJ2-1 TRBV3-1 17 TRBD2 CASSQGLASGRYNEQFF
NA TRBJ2-7 TRBV20-1 16 TRBD1 CSARDPTGAHLYEQYF
many TRBJ1-1 TRBV3-1 15 NA CASSQDSWRATGAFF
many TRBJ1-2 TRBV24-1 14 TRBD1 CATSDRGQGYGYTF
many TRBJ2-1 TRBV29-1 19 NA CSVEDWGVARGVSYNEQFF
many TRBJ2-7 TRBV20-1 14 TRBD1 CSARTGTGIDEQYF
many TRBJ1-2 TRBV28 18 TRBD1 CASSQTGGAPTKGYGYTF
few TRBJ2-1 TRBV7-9 16 NA CASSPTSGPSYNEQFF
NA TRBJ1-1 TRBV9 13 TRBD1 CASSVEDRAEAFF
many TRBJ2-2 TRBV25-1 14 NA CASSGSDYTGELFF
many TRBJ1-1 TRBV12-3/TRBV12-4 16 NA CASSLEGRGGVAEAFF
many TRBJ1-5 TRBV12-3/TRBV12-4 15 TRBD1 CASSWGQGANQPQHF
NA TRBJ1-1 TRBV10-3 11 NA CAISDRTEAFF
many TRBJ2-5 TRBV20-1 16 NA CSASTRQARAIETQYF
many TRBJ1-5 TRBV10-3 15 NA CAISAGQYSNQPQHF
many TRBJ2-7 TRBV7-9 15 NA CASSPRRRARDEQYF
few TRBJ2-7 TRBV5-8 15 NA CASSSEGASSYEQYF
many TRBJ2-7 TRBV15 20 TRBD1 CATSRDSPGQESRLTYEQYF
many TRBJ1-2 TRBV3-1 14 NA CASSQDITRRGYTF
many TRBJ2-3 TRBV11-2 15 TRBD2 CASLKLAGFTDTQYF
NA TRBJ2-7 TRBV28 14 NA CASKDPASSYEQYF
few TRBJ2-1 TRBV5-5 16 NA CASSLWAGAIYNEQFF
many TRBJ2-1 TRBV28 17 TRBD1 CASSHDRDPSSYNEQFF
many TRBJ2-3 TRBV5-1 15 NA CASRKGPTYSDTQYF
NA TRBJ1-4 TRBV7-8 14 NA CASSRFGANEKLFF
many TRBJ2-4 TRBV20-1 16 TRBD1 CSAHGGRQGAKNIQYF
many TRBJ1-1 TRBV7-8 16 TRBD1 CASSFTRQGLNTEAFF
many TRBJ2-1 TRBV7-2 12 NA CASSLGWNEQFF
many TRBJ1-1 TRBV25-1 14 NA CASSQGGGITEAFF
many TRBJ1-4 TRBV20-1 13 NA CSARDGINEKLFF
NA TRBJ1-5 TRBV30 17 NA CAWSVRPGFYSNQPQHF
many TRBJ1-1 TRBV29-1 13 NA CSVGNGGGTEAFF
NA TRBJ2-7 TRBV14 16 NA CASSQVIGTYSYEQYF
NA TRBJ2-1 TRBV29-1 13 TRBD2 CSARTSRYNEQFF
many TRBJ2-7 TRBV24-1 13 NA CATSVGGLDEQYF
many TRBJ2-3 TRBV24-1 13 NA CATSELAADTQYF
NA TRBJ2-2 TRBV4-2 17 TRBD2 CASSQPEIAGNTGELFF
NA TRBJ1-2 TRBV6-2/TRBV6-3 14 NA CASSYRGAPGGYTF
few TRBJ1-1 TRBV18 15 NA CASYPKTASTTEAFF
NA TRBJ1-2 TRBV7-8 14 NA CASSPPLESYGYTF
many TRBJ2-7 TRBV12-5 16 NA CASGLVIGTGSYEQYF